Listed below are T cell receptor beta chains from one sample, sequenced in a study of shared T cell receptors in the human thymus. TCRdb's table, derived via immunoSEQ multiplex PCR, lists solely in-frame clones and lacks some. The sample has hundreds of thousands of clones, approximately 78% seen once. This same sample was also taken into another study, of human thymus T cells.

Sequencing was carried out using thymocytes. Every receptor here comes from a boy in the first two years of life with a congenital heart defect. Both conserved end residues are part of each CDR3. A D gene is named only where the DNA matches it firmly. The listing skips clone size in some rows; elsewhere it reads once, few, many or a size class.

TRBJ2-6 | NA | few | TRBV4-3 | CASSQAQGRSGANVLTF | TGCGCCAGCAGCCAAGCCCAGGGGCGATCTGGGGCCAACGTCCTGACTTTC
TRBJ1-1 | NA | NA | TRBV9 | CASSVESTNTEAFF | TGTGCCAGCAGCGTAGAGTCTACGAACACTGAAGCTTTCTTT
TRBJ1-5 | NA | NA | TRBV6-6 | CASSDRESRPQHF | TGTGCCAGCAGTGACCGGGAGTCTCGGCCCCAGCATTTT
TRBJ2-7 | NA | NA | TRBV28 | CASSLPDSPHSYEQYF | TGTGCCAGCAGTTTACCAGACAGCCCACACTCCTACGAGCAGTACTTC
TRBJ2-7 | NA | NA | TRBV10-3 | CAISEADTSYSYEQYF | TGTGCCATCAGTGAGGCGGATACGTCCTACTCCTACGAGCAGTACTTC
TRBJ1-3 | NA | NA | TRBV11-3 | CASSLRAGADSGNTIYF | TGTGCCAGCAGCTTAAGGGCAGGGGCCGACTCTGGAAACACCATATATTTT
TRBJ2-7 | TRBD2 | NA | TRBV5-4 | CASSLSGTSVNEQYF | TGTGCCAGCAGCTTGAGCGGGACTAGCGTGAACGAGCAGTACTTC
TRBJ2-3 | NA | NA | TRBV27 | CASSLGRSTDTQYF | TGTGCCAGCAGTTTGGGCAGAAGCACAGATACGCAGTATTTT
TRBJ1-2 | NA | once | TRBV29-1 | CSVIYRDGYTF | TGCAGCGTTATATACCGAGATGGCTACACCTTC
TRBJ2-1 | TRBD2 | NA | TRBV4-3 | CASSQDLGLAGGCSYNEQFF | TGCGCCAGCAGCCAAGATCTAGGGCTAGCGGGAGGTTGCTCCTACAATGAGCAGTTCTTC
TRBJ1-1 | TRBD1 | NA | TRBV14 | CASSQDTGGHTEAFF | TGTGCCAGCAGCCAGGACACAGGGGGCCACACTGAAGCTTTCTTT
TRBJ2-5 | TRBD2 | few | TRBV20-1 | CSSFGGETQYF | TGCAGTTCTTTCGGGGGGGAGACCCAGTACTTC
TRBJ2-5 | TRBD2 | NA | TRBV9 | CASSVHAWTSGQETQYF | TGTGCCAGCAGCGTCCATGCCTGGACTAGCGGCCAAGAGACCCAGTACTTC
TRBJ2-1 | TRBD1 | once | TRBV6-5 | CASQDRVRVYEQFF | TGTGCCAGCCAAGACAGGGTTCGTGTCTATGAGCAGTTCTTC
TRBJ2-1 | TRBD2 | NA | TRBV7-2 | CASSFRLASSSYNEQFF | TGTGCCAGCAGCTTCCGACTAGCGTCGAGCTCCTACAATGAGCAGTTCTTC
TRBJ2-7 | NA | once | TRBV19 | CASSLRLLFASYEQYF | TGTGCCAGTAGCCTCCGACTCCTCTTTGCCTCCTACGAGCAGTACTTC
TRBJ2-3 | NA | NA | TRBV7-8 | CASSPYPGTDTQYF | TGTGCCAGCAGCCCGTATCCAGGGACAGATACGCAGTATTTT
TRBJ2-7 | TRBD1 | NA | TRBV6-1 | CASSVPGGYEQYF | TGTGCCAGCAGTGTCCCAGGGGGCTACGAGCAGTACTTC
TRBJ1-1 | NA | once | TRBV5-6 | CASSARSATEAFF | TGTGCCAGCAGCGCCCGATCTGCGACTGAAGCTTTCTTT
TRBJ2-7 | TRBD1 | NA | TRBV30 | CAWSGTASYEQYF | TGTGCCTGGAGCGGGACAGCATCCTACGAGCAGTACTTC
TRBJ2-1 | TRBD2 | NA | TRBV7-8 | CASSERDYDYNEQFF | TGTGCCAGCAGCGAACGGGACTACGACTACAATGAGCAGTTCTTC
TRBJ1-2 | NA | NA | TRBV6-5 | CASSRGNRNGYTF | TGTGCCAGCAGTAGAGGGAACCGGAATGGCTACACCTTC
TRBJ2-2 | NA | NA | TRBV4-1 | CASSGHTGELFF | TGCGCCAGCTCCGGTCACACCGGGGAGCTGTTTTTT
TRBJ2-7 | TRBD1 | once | TRBV4-1 | CASSQDPGQGYEQYF | TGCGCCAGCAGCCAGGACCCGGGACAGGGCTACGAGCAGTACTTC
TRBJ1-3 | NA | NA | TRBV2 | CASSEGVFSGNTIYF | TGTGCCAGCAGTGAGGGAGTTTTCTCTGGAAACACCATATATTTT
TRBJ2-7 | TRBD2 | NA | TRBV10-3 | CAISDPPRGAEPYEQYF | TGTGCCATCAGTGATCCCCCGCGGGGGGCAGAACCTTACGAGCAGTACTTC
TRBJ1-2 | TRBD1 | once | TRBV5-1 | CASSLADRGKNYGYTF | TGCGCCAGCAGCTTGGCGGACAGGGGTAAGAACTATGGCTACACCTTC
TRBJ2-7 | NA | NA | TRBV20-1 | CSARSYWEQYF | TGCAGTGCTAGATCCTATTGGGAGCAGTACTTC
TRBJ2-7 | NA | NA | TRBV19 | CASTSWAGGRYEQYF | TGTGCCAGCACCTCCTGGGCGGGTGGACGCTACGAGCAGTACTTC
TRBJ2-5 | TRBD1 | NA | TRBV12-5 | CASAAGGRGETQYF | TGTGCTAGTGCCGCAGGGGGCAGGGGGGAGACCCAGTACTTC
TRBJ1-5 | NA | NA | TRBV7-2 | CASSLGRESPYSNQPQHF | TGTGCCAGCAGCTTAGGTCGCGAAAGTCCTTATAGCAATCAGCCCCAGCATTTT
TRBJ2-7 | NA | NA | TRBV27 | CASSPSTAEQYF | TGTGCCAGCAGTCCATCAACAGCCGAGCAGTACTTC
TRBJ2-7 | TRBD1 | few | TRBV5-1 | CASTRTGGPYEQYF | TGCGCCAGCACGAGGACAGGGGGACCCTACGAGCAGTACTTC
TRBJ2-5 | TRBD2 | NA | TRBV27 | CASSVGTSGRAWETQYF | TGTGCCAGCAGTGTCGGGACTAGCGGGAGGGCCTGGGAGACCCAGTACTTC
TRBJ1-1 | NA | NA | TRBV5-8 | CASSYSGGNTEAFF | TGTGCCAGCAGCTATTCCGGGGGTAATACTGAAGCTTTCTTT
TRBJ2-7 | TRBD2 | NA | TRBV28 | CASSGREAGTHYEQYF | TGTGCCAGCAGTGGGCGGGAGGCCGGTACCCATTACGAGCAGTACTTC
TRBJ2-5 | NA | few | TRBV14 | CASSQRRGETQYF | TGTGCCAGCAGCCAACGCCGGGGGGAGACCCAGTACTTC